The entry that follows covers one TCR beta chain sequence. Its matching antigen is unknown. This sample is part of a study of T cell responses to AZD1222 COVID-19 vaccine. The length of the CDR3 is 15 residues. Trimming left V 2 bases short and J 9 bases short, with 19 bases between. Per germline, CDR1 MNHEY and CDR2 SVGEGT. Only in-frame clones appear in the TCRdb table, and some are missing; sequencing was by immunoSEQ multiplex PCR. The sample records 65,000 to 70,000 clones, under 90% being singletons. General study points: Donors were largely white British and mainly female; clonal diversity was possibly underestimated. Breadth and depth of Spike-specific TCRs rose after two AZD1222 doses.

The sequence derives from an adult who received the AZD1222 COVID-19 vaccine. V gene TRBV6-2 or TRBV6-3 combines with J gene TRBJ2-5, with a weak D call TRBD1 (6 bases). Sequencing used peripheral blood, obtained 28 days after the second AZD1222 dose. CDR3 in amino acids: CASSYSGQPSLAQYF. The DNA of the CDR3 is TGTGCCAGCAGTTACAGTGGACAGCCCTCTCTGGCCCAGTACTTC.